This TCR beta chain was found in a study of circulating and synovial CD4+ cells in juvenile arthritis. This table comes from immunoSEQ multiplex PCR, and its TCRdb copy is limited to in-frame clones, with some not included. The sample lists roughly 33,000 clones, more than 90% occurring once. The CDR3 contains 13 residues. Trimming stripped 3 bases from V and 7 bases from J, with 10 bases between. From germline, CDR1 is MRHNA and CDR2 SNTAGT. The TCR sequence derives from a human donor with juvenile idiopathic arthritis. V is TRBV6-4 and J is TRBJ1-5, with a possible D match to TRBD1 (5 bases). Sequenced material: CD4+ T cells from blood. CDR3 sequence (DNA): TGTGCCAGCAGTGAGACAGTCGGCCAGCCCCAGCATTTT. Protein sequence: CASSETVGQPQHF.